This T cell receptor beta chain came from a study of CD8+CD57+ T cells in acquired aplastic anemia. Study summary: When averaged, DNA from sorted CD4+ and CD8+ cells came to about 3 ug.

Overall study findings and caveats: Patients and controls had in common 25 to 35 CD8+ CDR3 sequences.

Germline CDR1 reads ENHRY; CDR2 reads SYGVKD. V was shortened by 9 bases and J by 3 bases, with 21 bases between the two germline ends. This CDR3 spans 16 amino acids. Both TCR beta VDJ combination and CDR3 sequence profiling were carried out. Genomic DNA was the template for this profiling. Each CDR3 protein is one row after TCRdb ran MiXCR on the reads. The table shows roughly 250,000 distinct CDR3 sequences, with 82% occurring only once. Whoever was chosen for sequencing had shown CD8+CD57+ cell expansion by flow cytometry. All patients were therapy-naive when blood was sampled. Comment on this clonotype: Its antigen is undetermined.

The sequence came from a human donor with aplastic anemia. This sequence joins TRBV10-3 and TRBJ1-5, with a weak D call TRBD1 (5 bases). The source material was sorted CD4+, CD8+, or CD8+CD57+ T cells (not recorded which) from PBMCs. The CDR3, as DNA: TGTGCCATTCCCATCTCCGGGACTATGAACAATCAGCCCCAGCATTTT. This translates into CAIPISGTMNNQPQHF.